Below, 15 T cell receptor beta chains from the same sample are listed, as sequenced in a study of T-cell memory formation after mild COVID-19. TCRdb re-analysed the 5' RACE reads in MiXCR, keeping a single row per CDR3 protein. The sample has 170,000 or so distinct CDR3 sequences; 20% to 25% are singletons. Material: PBMCs or a T cell subset sorted from them (not recorded which). The receptors shown here come from an adult woman who had mild COVID-19 (a few samples of this study predate the infection). Cell type and time point are not known.

This clonotype was counted a few times. V is TRBV6-2 or TRBV6-3 and J is TRBJ2-5, with D perhaps TRBD2 (6 bases). The CDR3 is made up of 14 amino acids. CDR1 is MNHEY and CDR2 is SVGEGT in the germline V gene. The V end lost 5 bases, the J end lost 4 bases, and 14 bases lay between the germline ends. The chain's CDR3 is CASSRSMEGETQYF. In DNA form, the CDR3 reads TGTGCCAGCAGTAGGAGTATGGAGGGAGAGACCCAGTACTTC.

This clonotype was picked up a small number of times. The CDR3 is CASSFVQGTNTGELFF. The CDR3 region has the DNA TGTGCCAGCAGCTTTGTACAGGGAACGAACACCGGGGAGCTGTTTTTT. The chain is built from TRBV5-6 and TRBJ2-2; TRBD1 is a possible D gene (6 bases). Trimming shortened V by 2 bases and J by 0 bases, and 11 bases separated the two germline ends. From germline, CDR1 is SGHDT and CDR2 YYEEEE. CDR3 length: 16 amino acids.

The chain has TRBV15 and TRBJ2-7, with D maybe TRBD2 (5 bases). V shed 5 bases and J shed 3 bases, with 17 bases lying between them. Germline values: CDR1 LNHNV, CDR2 YYDKDF (reference sequence). CDR3 length equals 15 residues. The DNA of the CDR3 is TGTGCCACCAGCGTCACGCGACTACCGATCTACGAGCAGTACTTC. The encoded protein is CATSVTRLPIYEQYF.

The CDR3 nucleotides are TGTGCCAGCAGGGCAGGGGGGCGCCTATACAATGAGCAGTTCTTC. It translates to CASRAGGRLYNEQFF. J is TRBJ2-1 and V is TRBV27; tentatively, D is TRBD1 (7 bases). Trimming removed 6 bases at V and 4 bases at J, with 16 bases between. CDR3 length: 15 residues. Germline CDR1 MNHEY, CDR2 SMNVEV (reference sequence).

The chain carries TRBV12-3 or TRBV12-4 and TRBJ1-5, with unresolved D. V dropped 6 bases and J dropped 4 bases, with 16 bases sitting between them. There are 15 residues in the CDR3. The CDR3 here is CASSSQDGRNQPQHF. The CDR3 bases are TGTGCCAGCAGCTCCCAGGATGGGAGGAATCAGCCCCAGCATTTT.

V gene TRBV7-9 combines with J gene TRBJ2-1, with TRBD1 identical over 8 bases. Trimming cost V 10 bases and J 12 bases; bases outside gene matches: 17. CDR3 length: 14 residues. Per the germline V gene, CDR1 is SEHNR and CDR2 is FQNEAQ (reference sequence). Here the CDR3 reads CATDPGTGGLGQFF. CDR3 coding DNA: TGTGCCACGGATCCCGGGACAGGAGGCCTGGGGCAGTTCTTC.

The chain combines TRBV11-2 with TRBJ2-7; TRBD1 matches at 11 bases. J lost 1 base, V lost 8 bases, and 1 base had no gene match. The CDR3 consists of 13 residues. Germline CDR1 is SGHAT and CDR2 is FQNNGV. The CDR3 region has the DNA TGTGCCAGCGGGACAGGGGGATCCTACGAGCAGTACTTC. This sequence encodes CASGTGGSYEQYF.

A few counts support this clonotype. This chain connects TRBV6-5 to TRBJ2-1, with TRBD2 matching 7 bases. Germline assignment: CDR1 MNHEY and CDR2 SVGAGI. The CDR3 consists of 17 residues. V dropped 1 base and J dropped 2; count of bases not matched to a gene: 8. This chain's CDR3 is CASSYFYSGTTYNEQFF. In DNA form, the CDR3 reads TGTGCCAGCAGTTACTTCTACTCCGGGACTACCTACAATGAGCAGTTCTTC.

This clonotype appeared a few times. The DNA of the CDR3 is TGTGCCAGCACCTTTGACCACGGCTCCTACGAGCAGTACTTC. This gives the protein CASTFDHGSYEQYF. The genes are TRBV11-3 and TRBJ2-7; D gene uncertain. Per germline, CDR1 SGHNT and CDR2 YENEEA. This CDR3 spans 14 amino acids. Trimming shortened V by 7 bases and J by 0 bases, and 13 bases separated the two germline ends.

This clonotype was detected a few times. The rearrangement links TRBV7-9 to TRBJ2-5, with TRBD1 matching over 7 bases. Unmatched junction bases numbered 5, after V lost 5 bases and J lost 2 bases. The CDR3 is 14 amino acids. Germline V gene lookup returns CDR1 SEHNR and CDR2 FQNEAQ (reference sequence). The CDR3 DNA reads as TGTGCCAGCAGCGTCACAGGGGCGCAAGAGACCCAGTACTTC. Its protein is CASSVTGAQETQYF.

This clonotype was recorded only once. This chain uses TRBV5-4 with TRBJ1-1, with a tentative D call TRBD1 (5 bases). This CDR3 has 12 residues. From germline, CDR1 is SGHNT and CDR2 YYREEE (reference sequence). Trimming left V 3 bases short and J 8 bases short, with 11 bases between. CDR3: CASSYYAGEAFF. The CDR3 DNA is TGTGCCAGCAGCTACTATGCAGGGGAAGCTTTCTTT.

The chain employs TRBV9 and TRBJ2-2; D unclear. Germline V gene sequence: CDR1 SGDLS, CDR2 YYNGEE. Trimming removed 0 bases from V and 5 bases from J, with 11 bases in between. CDR3 length: 15 residues. The DNA of the CDR3 is TGTGCCAGCAGCGTAGAGGGTTGGTTGACCGGGGAGCTGTTTTTT. Amino acid sequence: CASSVEGWLTGELFF.

This clonotype has only a few counts. This sequence joins TRBV29-1 and TRBJ2-3; a weak D match, TRBD2 (6 bases). Looked up from germline, CDR1 is SQVTM and CDR2 is ANQGSEA. Trimming cost V 3 bases and J 3 bases, with 13 bases left between them. The CDR3 has 14 residues. CDR3 sequence: CSVDSASETDTQYF. The CDR3 DNA is TGCAGCGTTGACTCCGCTAGCGAGACAGATACGCAGTATTTT.

The genes are TRBV13 and TRBJ2-3; 7 bases map to TRBD2. The V segment lost 4 bases and the J segment 5 bases; nucleotides outside the gene matches: 12. CDR1 and CDR2 (germline): PRHDT, FYEKMQ (reference sequence). The CDR3 contains 16 residues. Here the CDR3 DNA reads TGTGCCAGCAGCTCGAGGTCCCGGGAGGAGGGAGATACGCAGTATTTT. The encoded protein is CASSSRSREEGDTQYF.

This chain joins TRBV30 and TRBJ2-2; no definite D call. The CDR3 has 13 amino acids. Germline-derived CDR1 and CDR2 are GTSNPN and SVGIG (reference sequence). Trimming removed 1 base from V and 1 base from J, with 4 bases in between. The CDR3 reads CAWSGGNTGELFF. The CDR3 nucleotides are TGTGCCTGGAGTGGAGGGAACACCGGGGAGCTGTTTTTT.